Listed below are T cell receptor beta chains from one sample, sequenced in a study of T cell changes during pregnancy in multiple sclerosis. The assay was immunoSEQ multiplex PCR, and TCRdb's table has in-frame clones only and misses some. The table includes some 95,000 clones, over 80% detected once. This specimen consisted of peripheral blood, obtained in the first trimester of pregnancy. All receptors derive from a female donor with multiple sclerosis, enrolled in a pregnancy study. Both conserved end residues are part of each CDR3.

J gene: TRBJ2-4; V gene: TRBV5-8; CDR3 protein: CASSPRQILSTKNIQYF
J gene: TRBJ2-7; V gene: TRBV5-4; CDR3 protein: CASSSSDRGGYEQYF
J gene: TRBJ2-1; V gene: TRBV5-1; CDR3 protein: CASSLGVSGYEQFF
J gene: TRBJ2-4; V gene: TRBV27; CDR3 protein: CASSLRSAAKNIQYF
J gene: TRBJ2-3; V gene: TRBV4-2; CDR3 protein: CASSHRGIEEDTQYF
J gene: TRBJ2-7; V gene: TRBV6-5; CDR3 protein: CASSKDRGSYEQYF
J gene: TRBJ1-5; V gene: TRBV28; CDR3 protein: CASSPLTDRDQPQHF
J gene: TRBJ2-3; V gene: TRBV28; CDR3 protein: CAILPGQGFTDTQYF
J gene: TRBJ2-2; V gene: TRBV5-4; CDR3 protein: CASSPQGVYTGELFF
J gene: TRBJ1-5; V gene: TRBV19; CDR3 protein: CASSIGQGSYQPQHF
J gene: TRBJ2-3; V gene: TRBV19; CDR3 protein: CASHQQTGMSTDTQYF
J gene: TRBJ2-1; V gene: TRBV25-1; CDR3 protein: CASSFSGLNNEQFF
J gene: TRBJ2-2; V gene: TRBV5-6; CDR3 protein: CASSFLLRRSGAGELFF
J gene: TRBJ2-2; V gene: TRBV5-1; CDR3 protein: CASSDLSGEDTGELFF
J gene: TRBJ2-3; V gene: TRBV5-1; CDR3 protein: CASSLKSRESRDTQYF
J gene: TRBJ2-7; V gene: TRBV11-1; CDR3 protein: CASSLGGQGYEQYF
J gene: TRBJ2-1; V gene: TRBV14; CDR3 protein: CASSHRDALPGAHNNEQFF
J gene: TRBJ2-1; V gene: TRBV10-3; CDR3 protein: CAISEISDEQFF
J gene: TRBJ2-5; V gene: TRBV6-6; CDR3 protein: CASSSRLAGGGETQYF
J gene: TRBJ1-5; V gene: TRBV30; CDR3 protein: CAWSDGLSNQPQHF
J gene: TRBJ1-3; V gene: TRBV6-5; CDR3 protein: CASRNTGISGNTIYF
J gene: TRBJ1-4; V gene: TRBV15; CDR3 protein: CATSRDPPKGPNEKLFF
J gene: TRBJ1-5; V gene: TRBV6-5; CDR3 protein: CASSTQTGNQPQHF
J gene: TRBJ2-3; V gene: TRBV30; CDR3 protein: CAWRGHTGGSGGTQYF
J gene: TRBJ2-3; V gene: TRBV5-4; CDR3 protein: CASSLYGTGGADTQYF
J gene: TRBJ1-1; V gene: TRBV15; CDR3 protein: CATSRGQSNTEAFF
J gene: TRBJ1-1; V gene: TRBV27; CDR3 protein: CASRTLPRKGVGTEAFF
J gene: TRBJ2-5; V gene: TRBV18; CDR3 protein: CASSPGQGNGETQYF
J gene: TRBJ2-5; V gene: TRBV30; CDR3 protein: CAWRKEETQYF
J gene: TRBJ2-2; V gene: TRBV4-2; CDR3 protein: CASSQLADTGELFF
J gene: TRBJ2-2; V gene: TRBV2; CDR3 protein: CASGDRKKITGELFF
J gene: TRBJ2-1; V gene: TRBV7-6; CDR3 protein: CASSSFWREGQNEQFF
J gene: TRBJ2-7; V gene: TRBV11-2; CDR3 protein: CASSLLRGTVGYEQYF
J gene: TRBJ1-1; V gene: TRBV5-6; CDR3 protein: CASTWGVDTEAFF
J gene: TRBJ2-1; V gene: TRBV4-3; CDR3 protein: CASSQVAGVANEQFF
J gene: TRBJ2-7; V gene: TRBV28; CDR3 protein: CASRVNNEQYF
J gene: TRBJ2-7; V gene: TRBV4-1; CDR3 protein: CASSHLAGIYEQYF
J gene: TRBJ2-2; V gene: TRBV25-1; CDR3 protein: CASSGTANTGELFF
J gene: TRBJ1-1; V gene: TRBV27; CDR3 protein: CASSFGTGEAFF